The 29 T cell receptor beta chains given below trace back to one sample, sequenced in a study of blood T cell repertoires in COVID-19. Repertoires were generated with immunoSEQ multiplex PCR, while TCRdb's copy carries only in-frame clones and drops some. This table has 65,000 to 75,000 clones, around nine tenths appearing once. Sequencing was done on a sample of peripheral blood. These receptors were collected from a man between 45 and 60 years old with acute or convalescent COVID-19.

The genes are TRBV10-3 and TRBJ1-4; TRBD1 agrees at 9 bases. J lost 3 bases, V lost 8 bases, and 7 bases had no gene match. CDR1 ENHRY and CDR2 SYGVKD come from the germline V gene. The CDR3 runs 15 residues. The CDR3 is CAIGQGTTANEKLFF. The CDR3 DNA reads TGTGCCATCGGACAGGGGACTACGGCTAATGAAAAACTGTTTTTT.

Of note for this clone: The junction and the germline gene differ at one end; a read error may be behind it. J is TRBJ1-1 and V is TRBV3-1 (or the pseudogene TRBV3-2); weak D call: TRBD1 (5 bases). This CDR3 comprises 15 residues. Per germline, CDR1 LGHDT and CDR2 YNNKEL (reference sequence). Here the CDR3 reads CASSPAGDWNTDAFF. CDR3 DNA sequence: TGTGCCAGCAGCCCGGCCGGGGACTGGAACACTGACGCTTTCTTT.

This clone has a handful of counts. CDR3 in amino acids: CASSLLQDQPQHF. The CDR3 DNA reads TGTGCCAGCTCACTTCTACAGGATCAGCCCCAGCATTTT. This sequence joins TRBV18 and TRBJ1-5, with TRBD1 as a possible D gene (5 bases). This CDR3 is built from 13 residues. The germline gives CDR1 KGHSH, CDR2 LQKENI. V dropped 4 bases and J dropped 5 bases, with 9 bases sitting between them.

This clone has only one observation. V is TRBV19 and J is TRBJ2-6; TRBD1 aligns across 9 bases. Losses at the gene ends were 6 bases for V and 0 bases for J; bases not matched to a gene: 9. There are 18 residues in the CDR3. CDR1 LNHDA and CDR2 SQIVND come from the germline V gene (reference sequence). The CDR3 nucleotides are TGTGCCAGTAGGAGCAGGACAGGGGTCCTCTCTGGGGCCAACGTCCTGACTTTC. Amino acid sequence: CASRSRTGVLSGANVLTF.

This clone was seen once. The chain is built from TRBV28 and TRBJ1-2; 8 nucleotides align to TRBD1. The CDR3 has 12 amino acids. From germline, CDR1 is MDHEN and CDR2 SYDVKM. V was pared by 5 bases and J by 8 bases, with 4 bases of the junction left unmatched. DNA of the CDR3: TGTGCCAGCAGTGACCGGGACAGGGGCTACACCTTC. Amino acids: CASSDRDRGYTF.

This sequence joins TRBV6-6 and TRBJ2-1; no clear D. Per the germline V gene, CDR1 is MNHNY and CDR2 is SVGAGI (reference sequence). The CDR3 is made up of 14 amino acids. V gave up 8 bases and J gave up 6 bases, with 17 bases separating them. The CDR3 here is CASATTLTGNEQFF. CDR3 in DNA: TGTGCCAGCGCGACGACTTTAACGGGCAATGAGCAGTTCTTC.

The chain recombines TRBV11-2 with TRBJ2-3; 7 positions agree with TRBD2. The CDR3 length is 15 residues. Germline trimming cut 2 bases from V and 2 bases from J; bases unmatched to any gene: 4. Germline V gene data show CDR1 as SGHAT and CDR2 as FQNNGV. CDR3 coding DNA: TGTGCCAGCAGCTTAACGAGCGGGATCACAGATACGCAGTATTTT. This encodes CASSLTSGITDTQYF. The complete variable domain, with remaining parts taken from reference TRBV11-2 and TRBJ2-3, reads EAGVAQSPRYKIIEKRQSVAFWCNPISGHATLYWYQQILGQGPKLLIQFQNNGVVDDSQLPKDRFSAERLKGVDSTLKIQPAKLEDSAVYLCASSLTSGITDTQYFGPGTRLTVL.

The chain combines TRBV3-1 (or the pseudogene TRBV3-2) with TRBJ2-2; 8 bases match TRBD2. The CDR3 loop spans 16 amino acids. Germline assignment: CDR1 LGHDT and CDR2 YNNKEL (reference sequence). J gave up 0 bases and V 2 bases, and 2 bases lay outside the gene matches. CDR3 sequence reads: CASSQTAGANTGELFF. DNA of the CDR3: TGTGCCAGCAGCCAAACAGCGGGGGCGAACACCGGGGAGCTGTTTTTT.

The chain has TRBV5-5 and TRBJ2-7; D is unclear. The CDR3 is 13 amino acids. Trimming took 2 bases from V and 0 from J, leaving 6 bases between them. Germline V gene sequence: CDR1 SGHKS, CDR2 YYEKEE (reference sequence). CDR3: CASSLTISYEQYV. DNA for the CDR3: TGTGCCAGCAGCTTAACAATCTCCTACGAGCAGTACGTC.

The count of this clone is one. The chain joins TRBV30 to TRBJ2-2; the match to TRBD2 covers 12 bases. The CDR3 extends over 16 amino acids. J was trimmed by 8 bases and V by 3 bases; bases with no gene match: 10. From germline, CDR1 is GTSNPN and CDR2 SVGIG (reference sequence). CDR3 amino acids: CAWRMTSGRPGGELFF. The CDR3 DNA follows: TGTGCCTGGAGGATGACTAGCGGGAGACCGGGAGGGGAGCTGTTTTTT. Filled out from reference TRBV30 and TRBJ2-2, the complete variable domain reads SQTIHQWPATLVQPVGSPLSLECTVEGTSNPNLYWYRQAAGRGLQLLFYSVGIGQISSEVPQNLSASRPQDRQFILSSKKLLLSDSGFYLCAWRMTSGRPGGELFFGEGSRLTVL.

The rearrangement joins TRBV2 to TRBJ2-1; D not certain. Germline-derived CDR1 and CDR2 are SNHLY and FYNNEI. The CDR3 is made up of 11 amino acids. V was cut by 7 bases and J by 6 bases, with 7 bases left in between. The CDR3: CASTQLNEQFF. The CDR3 DNA is TGTGCCAGCACCCAACTCAATGAGCAGTTCTTC.

This chain connects TRBV28 to TRBJ1-6; the D gene is possibly TRBD1 (5 bases). The CDR3 has 14 amino acids. Trimming cost V 5 bases and J 7 bases, with 12 bases left between them. In germline, CDR1 is MDHEN, CDR2 SYDVKM. The CDR3 nucleotides are TGTGCCAGCAGTATCGATTCAGGGAATTCACCCCTCCACTTT. Protein: CASSIDSGNSPLHF. The full variable domain, rest sourced from reference TRBV28 and TRBJ1-6, is DVKVTQSSRYLVKRTGEKVFLECVQDMDHENMFWYRQDPGLGLRLIYFSYDVKMKEKGDIPEGYSVSREKKERFSLILESASTNQTSMYLCASSIDSGNSPLHFGNGTRLTVT.

This rearrangement joins TRBV18 to TRBJ2-1, with D possibly matching TRBD2 (5 bases). The V gene lost 2 bases and the J gene lost 8 bases, with 13 bases spanning the gap. Germline loops: CDR1 KGHSH, CDR2 LQKENI. The CDR3 has 14 amino acids. CDR3 in DNA: TGTGCCAGCTCACCAATGGTGGCCGGGGATGAGCAGTTCTTC. Its protein product is CASSPMVAGDEQFF.

This chain connects TRBV19 to TRBJ2-5; the match to TRBD2 covers 8 bases. The germline gives CDR1 LNHDA, CDR2 SQIVND (reference sequence). The CDR3 is 13 residues long. V trimming: 8 bases; J trimming: 1 base; junction bases outside the gene matches: 3. CDR3 DNA: TGTGCCAGTTTAGCGGGACCCCAAGAGACCCAGTACTTC. Translated: CASLAGPQETQYF.

The chain recombines TRBV18 with TRBJ2-4; 9 positions agree with TRBD1. The J segment lost 15 bases and the V segment lost 5 bases, leaving 14 bases of the junction unmatched. This CDR3 spans 14 amino acids. Germline V gives CDR1 KGHSH, CDR2 LQKENI. DNA of the CDR3: TGTGCCAGCTCATTAGGTCCGGGACAGGGTGGATCGTACTTC. Amino acid sequence: CASSLGPGQGGSYF.

This clone came up a few times. The chain carries TRBV2 and TRBJ2-2, with D unresolved. The V and J ends lost 6 bases and 7 bases respectively, with 12 bases between them. Looked up from germline, CDR1 is SNHLY and CDR2 is FYNNEI. This CDR3 is built from 13 residues. CDR3 residues: CASRVTLYGELFF. CDR3 bases: TGTGCCAGCAGGGTCACACTATACGGGGAGCTGTTTTTT.

This clone was seen a handful of times. This chain links TRBV7-9 with TRBJ2-1; D remains unclear. V gave up 5 bases and J gave up 6 bases, with 17 bases separating them. CDR1 is SEHNR and CDR2 is FQNEAQ in the germline V gene (reference sequence). The CDR3 contains 15 residues. The CDR3 reads CASSPKPRLGNEQFF. The CDR3 DNA sequence: TGTGCCAGCAGCCCGAAACCCCGACTCGGCAATGAGCAGTTCTTC.

The CDR3 DNA is TGTGCCAGCACAGTCCTCGGGGGGGGCCTCGGTACCGGGGAGCTGTTTTTT. It codes for CASTVLGGGLGTGELFF. The chain combines TRBV19 with TRBJ2-2; TRBD2 matches 8 bases. The CDR3 totals 17 residues. Trimming cost V 9 bases and J 5 bases; bases outside gene matches: 17. Germline CDR1 and CDR2: LNHDA and SQIVND (reference sequence).

The rearrangement joins TRBV9 to TRBJ2-2; D is uncertain. Germline V gene sequence: CDR1 SGDLS, CDR2 YYNGEE. Trimming took 0 bases from V and 6 from J, leaving 6 bases between them. CDR3 length: 13 residues. This CDR3 reads CASSVGGPGELFF. As DNA, the CDR3 is TGTGCCAGCAGCGTAGGAGGTCCCGGGGAGCTGTTTTTT.

The V gene is TRBV6-1, the J gene TRBJ1-2; D is perhaps TRBD1 (5 bases). Germline-derived CDR1 and CDR2 are MNHNS and SASEGT. The CDR3 runs to 17 residues. Trimming removed 2 bases at V and 4 bases at J, with 20 bases between. CDR3 in amino acids: CASSESYQGTRGYGYTF. The DNA of the CDR3 is TGTGCCAGCAGTGAAAGTTACCAGGGAACCAGAGGCTATGGCTACACCTTC.

CDR3 amino acids: CASSGYRESYGYTF. In nucleotides, the CDR3 is TGTGCCAGCAGCGGCTACAGGGAGTCCTATGGCTACACCTTC. The rearrangement joins TRBV9 to TRBJ1-2, with TRBD1 as a possible D gene (6 bases). From germline, CDR1 is SGDLS and CDR2 YYNGEE. The CDR3 extends over 14 amino acids. The V and J ends lost 3 bases and 4 bases respectively, with 13 bases between them.

The chain is built from TRBV2 and TRBJ2-3; D call uncertain. In germline, CDR1 is SNHLY, CDR2 FYNNEI. Trimming removed 7 bases at V and 0 bases at J, with 17 bases between. The CDR3 runs to 16 residues. The CDR3 is CASNLQMTTSTDTQYF. In DNA, the CDR3 is TGTGCCAGCAACCTCCAGATGACAACTAGCACAGATACGCAGTATTTT.

The V gene is TRBV28, the J gene TRBJ1-2, with 11 bases lining up with TRBD1. The CDR3 covers 15 residues. Germline loops: CDR1 MDHEN, CDR2 SYDVKM. V shed 4 bases and J 4 bases; nucleotides not matched to a gene: 5. The CDR3 DNA is TGTGCCAGCAGTTACCTCGGGACAGGGGGCTATGGCTACACCTTC. It specifies CASSYLGTGGYGYTF.

This chain connects TRBV21-1 to TRBJ1-4. TRBV21-1 is a known pseudogene. The CDR3 covers 15 residues. The CDR3 spells CASSKPSQPGEKLFF. Written as DNA, the CDR3 is TGTGCCAGCAGCAAACCCAGCCAGCCGGGGGAAAAACTGTTTTTT.

The genes are TRBV28 and TRBJ2-1; 7 bases fit TRBD1. Germline V gene sequence: CDR1 MDHEN, CDR2 SYDVKM. V trimming: 6 bases; J trimming: 1 base; junction bases outside the gene matches: 9. The CDR3 sequence is 16 residues long. DNA for the CDR3: TGTGCCAGCAGCCCCCGACAGGGCTATTCCTACAATGAGCAGTTCTTC. Protein: CASSPRQGYSYNEQFF.

The V and J genes are TRBV4-2 and TRBJ2-5; 13 nucleotides agree with TRBD2. The CDR3 covers 17 residues. The trim removed 2 bases at V and 0 bases at J, leaving 3 bases unmatched. CDR1 LGHNA and CDR2 YNFKEQ come from the germline V gene. CDR3: CASSQRLAGGNQETQYF. The CDR3 bases are TGTGCCAGCAGCCAAAGACTAGCGGGGGGTAACCAAGAGACCCAGTACTTC.

Here the CDR3 reads CASSPNNRAYGNTIYF. CDR3 in DNA: TGCGCCAGCAGCCCTAATAACAGGGCTTATGGAAACACCATATATTTT. The chain is built from TRBV4-1 and TRBJ1-3, with D maybe TRBD1 (6 bases). Germline CDR1 reads MGHRA; CDR2 reads YSYEKL. Trimming shortened V by 4 bases and J by 3 bases, and 16 bases separated the two germline ends. The CDR3 has 16 residues.

The chain links TRBV4-3 to TRBJ1-1; the match to TRBD1 covers 10 bases. The CDR3 runs to 16 residues. Germline V gene lookup returns CDR1 LGHNA and CDR2 YSLEER. V lost 3 bases to trimming and J lost 5 bases; unmatched junction nucleotides: 9. CDR3: CASSHTRDRGRTEAFF. CDR3 coding DNA: TGCGCCAGCAGCCATACTAGGGACAGGGGACGAACTGAAGCTTTCTTT.

The rearrangement uses TRBV6-2 or TRBV6-3 and TRBJ1-2; the match to TRBD1 covers 8 bases. Trimming cost V 6 bases and J 3 bases; bases outside gene matches: 3. The CDR3 runs 13 residues. Germline V gene sequence: CDR1 MNHEY, CDR2 SVGEGT. The CDR3 bases are TGTGCCAGCAGCGGACAGGGCCACTATGGCTACACCTTC. Translation: CASSGQGHYGYTF.